Listed here are 18 T cell receptor beta chains from one sample, sequenced in a study of blood T cell repertoires in COVID-19. The protocol was immunoSEQ multiplex PCR, while the TCRdb copy is restricted to in-frame clones and leaves out a portion. The table has around 65,000 clones, 65% to 85% seen once; the top ten hold 20%. The sample comprised peripheral blood. Receptors were obtained from a woman of 80 years or more with active or convalescent COVID-19.

The V call is TRBV27, the J call TRBJ2-5; possible D gene TRBD2, 6 bases. This CDR3 is built from 15 residues. The V end lost 2 bases, the J end lost 5 bases, and 15 bases lay between the germline ends. Germline V gene data show CDR1 as MNHEY and CDR2 as SMNVEV (reference sequence). CDR3 DNA sequence: TGTGCCAGCAGTTTAGGGGTCGCTGGGGGGGAGACCCAGTACTTC. This sequence encodes CASSLGVAGGETQYF.

A note on this clone: A junction boundary mismatches the germline segment, possibly from a read error. CDR3 in DNA: TGTGCCAGCAGTTTAGCGGGGACAGGTCATCAGCCCCAGCATTTT. Protein sequence: CASSLAGTGHQPQHF. The chain recombines TRBV7-2 with TRBJ1-5; 8 nucleotides align to TRBD1. The CDR3 contains 15 residues. Per germline, CDR1 SGHTA and CDR2 FQGNSA.

The V call is TRBV3-1 (or the pseudogene TRBV3-2), the J call TRBJ1-2, with D unclear. CDR1 and CDR2 from the germline V gene are LGHDT and YNNKEL (reference sequence). The CDR3 is 12 residues long. V lost 9 bases, J lost 4 bases, and 12 bases lay in between. In DNA, the CDR3 is TGTGCCAGGGTTGACTTGGGCTATGGCTACACCTTC. It is translated as CARVDLGYGYTF.

There are a few counts of this clone. The chain is built from TRBV3-1 (or the pseudogene TRBV3-2) and TRBJ1-4; weak D call: TRBD1 (6 bases). The CDR3 extends over 13 amino acids. Germline CDR1 LGHDT, CDR2 YNNKEL (reference sequence). V was shortened by 8 bases and J by 8 bases, with 15 bases between the two germline ends. DNA of the CDR3: TGTGCCAGCGCTCAGTATACAGGGGAAAAACTGTTTTTT. It translates to CASAQYTGEKLFF.

The chain combines TRBV19 with TRBJ2-1; 15 positions agree with TRBD2. Unmatched junction bases numbered 2, after V lost 4 bases and J lost 7 bases. Germline V CDR1 and CDR2: LNHDA, SQIVND (reference sequence). This CDR3 is built from 15 residues. This CDR3 is CASSTGTSGGNEQFF. Here the CDR3 DNA reads TGTGCCAGTAGTACTGGGACTAGCGGGGGGAATGAGCAGTTCTTC. Variable domain in full (rest from reference TRBV19 and TRBJ2-1): DGGITQSPKYLFRKEGQNVTLSCEQNLNHDAMYWYRQDPGQGLRLIYYSQIVNDFQKGDIAEGYSVSREKKESFPLTVTSAQKNPTAFYLCASSTGTSGGNEQFFGPGTRLTVL.

The chain carries TRBV7-3 and TRBJ1-1; no reliable D call. Per the germline V gene, CDR1 is SGHTA and CDR2 is FQGTGA. Deletions cut 4 bases from V and 1 base from J, with 7 bases between. This CDR3 is 13 amino acids long. The CDR3, as DNA: TGTGCCAGCAGCTCCGAGCCGAACACTGAAGCTTTCTTT. Its translation: CASSSEPNTEAFF.

J is TRBJ1-1 and V is TRBV2; D remains unclear. From germline, CDR1 is SNHLY and CDR2 FYNNEI. CDR3 length equals 13 residues. V lost 5 bases and J lost 3, with 10 bases in between. The DNA of the CDR3 is TGTGCCAGCAGTAACGACATCTACACTGAAGCTTTCTTT. It specifies CASSNDIYTEAFF.

The chain carries TRBV5-4 and TRBJ1-2, with a possible D match to TRBD1 (5 bases). Germline CDR1 reads SGHNT; CDR2 reads YYREEE (reference sequence). This CDR3 has 14 amino acids. Trimming took off 1 base at V and 5 bases at J, with 12 bases between the two ends. The CDR3 DNA follows: TGTGCCAGCAGCTTGAGGGAACGGGGGTATGGCTACACCTTC. It is translated as CASSLRERGYGYTF.

The chain links TRBV7-6 to TRBJ1-1, with 8 bases identical to TRBD1. The CDR3 extends over 14 amino acids. Germline values: CDR1 SGHVS, CDR2 FNYEAQ. The trim removed 3 bases at V and 2 bases at J, leaving 2 bases unmatched. In DNA form, the CDR3 reads TGTGCCAGCAGCTTTTCAGGGGGCAACACTGAAGCTTTCTTT. It yields the protein CASSFSGGNTEAFF.

V gene TRBV10-2 combines with J gene TRBJ1-2, with TRBD1 matching over 9 bases. CDR3 size: 11 residues. Germline V gives CDR1 WSHSY, CDR2 SAAADI. The V gene end was trimmed by 9 bases and the J gene end by 8 bases; junction bases not matched to a gene: 4. CDR3 sequence: CASGQGRGYTF. The CDR3, as DNA: TGCGCCAGTGGACAGGGGCGCGGCTACACCTTC.

The CDR3 loop is CASSSGLATYEQYF. In nucleotides, the CDR3 is TGCGCCAGCAGCTCCGGTCTCGCAACCTACGAGCAGTACTTC. The chain has TRBV5-1 and TRBJ2-7; D remains unclear. Germline V lookup: CDR1 SGHRS, CDR2 YFSETQ. The germline V and J ends were trimmed by 3 bases and 2 bases, with 12 bases remaining between them. The CDR3 runs 14 residues.

The chain has TRBV7-9 and TRBJ2-3; D is undetermined. This CDR3 contains 14 residues. Germline V CDR1 and CDR2: SEHNR, FQNEAQ (reference sequence). Trimming shortened V by 5 bases and J by 1 base, and 10 bases separated the two germline ends. The chain's CDR3 is CASSPRGGTDTQYF. The CDR3 nucleotides read TGTGCCAGCAGCCCCCGAGGAGGCACAGATACGCAGTATTTT.

The chain uses TRBV18 and TRBJ1-4; 10 nucleotides match TRBD1. V lost 6 bases and J lost 7; bases outside the gene matches: 11. Germline CDR1 reads KGHSH; CDR2 reads LQKENI. CDR3 length equals 16 residues. CDR3 DNA: TGTGCCAGCTCCCGCGGAGAGGGACAGGGGAGTGAAAAACTGTTTTTT. Translated, it gives CASSRGEGQGSEKLFF.

This chain links TRBV7-2 with TRBJ1-6, with 9 bases that match TRBD1. J was trimmed by 9 bases and V by 4 bases; bases with no gene match: 7. This CDR3 has 15 residues. CDR1 SGHTA and CDR2 FQGNSA come from the germline V gene. In DNA form, the CDR3 reads TGTGCCAGCAGCTCCTCCGGGACAGGGAGTTCACCCCTCCACTTT. Translating gives CASSSSGTGSSPLHF. The whole variable domain, filled in from reference TRBV7-2 and TRBJ1-6, reads GAGVSQSPSNKVTEKGKDVELRCDPISGHTALYWYRQSLGQGLEFLIYFQGNSAPDKSGLPSDRFSAERTGGSVSTLTIQRTQQEDSAVYLCASSSSGTGSSPLHFGNGTRLTVT.

This chain joins TRBV10-3 and TRBJ2-7, with D perhaps matching TRBD1 (5 bases). Deletions cut 3 bases from V and 3 bases from J, with 12 bases between. The V gene's germline CDR1 is ENHRY and CDR2 SYGVKD. The CDR3 loop spans 14 amino acids. The CDR3 sequence: CAISEGQGNYEQYF. The CDR3 DNA reads TGTGCCATCAGTGAAGGGCAGGGTAACTACGAGCAGTACTTC.

The genes are TRBV5-1 and TRBJ1-4; 9 bases align to TRBD1. The CDR3 totals 15 residues. Germline V lookup: CDR1 SGHRS, CDR2 YFSETQ. V lost 3 bases to trimming and J lost 7 bases; unmatched junction nucleotides: 7. The CDR3 spells CASSSGTGTGEKLFF. The CDR3 coding sequence is TGCGCCAGCAGCTCGGGGACAGGGACAGGTGAAAAACTGTTTTTT.

V is TRBV18 and J is TRBJ1-5; 8 nucleotides line up with TRBD1. Germline V gene data show CDR1 as KGHSH and CDR2 as LQKENI. With V trimmed by 6 bases and J by 7 bases, 11 bases remained unmatched. The CDR3 runs to 15 residues. CDR3 region: CASSHDRGKGQPQHF. In DNA, the CDR3 is TGTGCCAGCTCCCACGACAGGGGAAAAGGCCAGCCCCAGCATTTT.

This chain connects TRBV9 to TRBJ2-7; 7 nucleotides align to TRBD1. This CDR3 region has 15 residues. Germline trimming cut 3 bases from V and 3 bases from J; bases unmatched to any gene: 9. Germline-derived CDR1 and CDR2 are SGDLS and YYNGEE. DNA of the CDR3: TGTGCCAGCAGCGCCGGGACAGAATTCAGCTACGAGCAGTACTTC. This codes for CASSAGTEFSYEQYF.